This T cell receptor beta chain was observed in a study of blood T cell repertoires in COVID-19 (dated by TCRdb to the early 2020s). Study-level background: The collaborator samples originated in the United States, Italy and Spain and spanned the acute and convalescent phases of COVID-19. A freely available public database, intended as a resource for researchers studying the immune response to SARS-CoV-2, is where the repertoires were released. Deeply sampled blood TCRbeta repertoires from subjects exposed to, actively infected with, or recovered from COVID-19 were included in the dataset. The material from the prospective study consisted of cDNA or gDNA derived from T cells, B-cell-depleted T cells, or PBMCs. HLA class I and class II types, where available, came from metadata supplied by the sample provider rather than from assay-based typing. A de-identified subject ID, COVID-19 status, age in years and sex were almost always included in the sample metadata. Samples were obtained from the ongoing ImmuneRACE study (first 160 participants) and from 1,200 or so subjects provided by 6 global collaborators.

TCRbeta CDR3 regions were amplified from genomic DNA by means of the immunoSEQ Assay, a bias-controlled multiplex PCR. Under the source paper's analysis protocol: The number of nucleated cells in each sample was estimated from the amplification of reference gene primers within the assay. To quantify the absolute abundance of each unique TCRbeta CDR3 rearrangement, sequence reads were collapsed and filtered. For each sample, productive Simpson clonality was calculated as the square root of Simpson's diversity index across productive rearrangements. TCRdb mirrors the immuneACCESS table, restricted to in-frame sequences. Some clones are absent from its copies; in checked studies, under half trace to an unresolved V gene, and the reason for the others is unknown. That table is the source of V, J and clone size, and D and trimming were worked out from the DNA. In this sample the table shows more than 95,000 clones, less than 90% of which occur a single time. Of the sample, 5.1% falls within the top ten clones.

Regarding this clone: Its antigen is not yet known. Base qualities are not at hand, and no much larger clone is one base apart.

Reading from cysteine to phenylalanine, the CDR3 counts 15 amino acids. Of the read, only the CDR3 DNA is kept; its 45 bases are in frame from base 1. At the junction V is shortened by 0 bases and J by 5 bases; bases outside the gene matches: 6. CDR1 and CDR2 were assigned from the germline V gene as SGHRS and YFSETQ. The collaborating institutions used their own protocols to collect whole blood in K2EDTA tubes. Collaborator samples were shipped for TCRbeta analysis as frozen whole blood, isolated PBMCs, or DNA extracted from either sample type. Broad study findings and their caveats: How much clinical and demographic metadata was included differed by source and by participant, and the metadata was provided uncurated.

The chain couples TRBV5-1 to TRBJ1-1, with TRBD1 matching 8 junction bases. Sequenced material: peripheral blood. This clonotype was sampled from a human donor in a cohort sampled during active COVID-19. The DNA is TGCGCCAGCAGCTTGGGCCCAGGGGGCGGTACTGAAGCTTTCTTT. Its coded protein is CASSLGPGGGTEAFF.